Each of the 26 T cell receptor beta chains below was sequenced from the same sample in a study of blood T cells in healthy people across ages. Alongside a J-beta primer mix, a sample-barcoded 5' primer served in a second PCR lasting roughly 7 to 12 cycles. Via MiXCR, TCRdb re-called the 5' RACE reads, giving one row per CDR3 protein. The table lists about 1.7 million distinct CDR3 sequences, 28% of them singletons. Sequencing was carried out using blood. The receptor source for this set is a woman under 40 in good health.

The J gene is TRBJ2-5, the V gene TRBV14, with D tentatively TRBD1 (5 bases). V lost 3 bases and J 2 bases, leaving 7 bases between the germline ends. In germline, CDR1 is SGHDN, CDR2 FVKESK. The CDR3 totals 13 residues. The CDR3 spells CASSHRVQETQYF. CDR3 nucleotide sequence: TGTGCCAGCAGCCACAGGGTGCAAGAGACCCAGTACTTC.

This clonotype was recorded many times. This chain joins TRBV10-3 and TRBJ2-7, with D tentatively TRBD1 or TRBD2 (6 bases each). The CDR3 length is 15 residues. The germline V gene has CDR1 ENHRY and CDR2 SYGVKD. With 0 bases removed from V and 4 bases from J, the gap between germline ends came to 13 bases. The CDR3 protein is CAISESRGDLYEQYF. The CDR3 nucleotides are TGTGCCATCAGTGAGTCTAGGGGGGATCTTTACGAGCAGTACTTC.

The CDR3 protein is CASNPGLRSEAKNIQYF. CDR3 DNA: TGTGCCAGCAACCCGGGGCTCCGATCCGAGGCCAAAAACATTCAGTACTTC. The rearrangement links TRBV21-1 to TRBJ2-4; TRBD2 is the table's D call and was not checked against the DNA. TRBV21-1 is a documented pseudogene. The CDR3 is made up of 17 amino acids.

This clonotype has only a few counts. CDR3 in amino acids: CASSEAGLGRTEAFF. As DNA, the CDR3 is TGTGCCAGCAGCGAAGCAGGTCTCGGGAGGACTGAAGCTTTCTTT. The chain carries TRBV9 and TRBJ1-1; D remains unclear. The germline V and J ends were trimmed by 3 bases and 5 bases, with 17 bases remaining between them. This CDR3 is 15 amino acids long. CDR1 and CDR2 (germline): SGDLS, YYNGEE.

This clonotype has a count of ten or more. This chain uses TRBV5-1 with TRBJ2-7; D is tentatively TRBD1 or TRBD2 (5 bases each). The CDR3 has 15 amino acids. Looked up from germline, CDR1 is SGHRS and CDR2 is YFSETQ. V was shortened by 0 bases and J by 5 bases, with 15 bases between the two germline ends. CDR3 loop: CASSLALGAQNEQYF. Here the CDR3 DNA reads TGCGCCAGCAGCTTGGCCCTCGGGGCGCAGAACGAGCAGTACTTC.

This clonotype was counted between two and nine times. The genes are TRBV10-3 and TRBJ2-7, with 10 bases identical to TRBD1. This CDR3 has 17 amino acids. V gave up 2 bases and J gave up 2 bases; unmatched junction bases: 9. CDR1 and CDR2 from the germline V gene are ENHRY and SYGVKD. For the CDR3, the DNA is TGTGCCATCAGTGAGACGATCGGGACAGGGGTGCCCTACGAGCAGTACTTC. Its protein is CAISETIGTGVPYEQYF.

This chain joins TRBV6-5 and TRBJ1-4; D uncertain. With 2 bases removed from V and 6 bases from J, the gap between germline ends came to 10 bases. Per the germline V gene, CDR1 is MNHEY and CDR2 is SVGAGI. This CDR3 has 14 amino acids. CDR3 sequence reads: CASSYPDGDEKLFF. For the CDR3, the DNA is TGTGCCAGCAGTTACCCGGACGGCGATGAAAAACTGTTTTTT.

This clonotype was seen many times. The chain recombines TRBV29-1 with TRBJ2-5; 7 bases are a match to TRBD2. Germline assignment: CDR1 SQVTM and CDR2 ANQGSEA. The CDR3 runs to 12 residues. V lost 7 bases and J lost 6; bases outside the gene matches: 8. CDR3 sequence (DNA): TGCAGCGCCCTGGGGGGGGTCCAGACCCAGTACTTC. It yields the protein CSALGGVQTQYF.

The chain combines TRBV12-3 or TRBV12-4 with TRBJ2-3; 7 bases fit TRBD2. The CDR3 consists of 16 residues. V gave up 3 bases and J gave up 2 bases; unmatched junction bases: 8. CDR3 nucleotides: TGTGCCAGCAGTTTTGGAGTAGCGGGTGCCACAGATACGCAGTATTTT. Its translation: CASSFGVAGATDTQYF.

CDR3 sequence reads: CASLPGVYNEQFF. CDR3 nucleotide sequence: TGTGCCAGTCTGCCGGGGGTGTACAATGAGCAGTTCTTC. This sequence joins TRBV12-3 or TRBV12-4 and TRBJ2-1; TRBD2 is a possible D gene (6 bases). The V gene lost 9 bases and the J gene lost 4 bases, with 13 bases spanning the gap. This CDR3 has 13 amino acids.

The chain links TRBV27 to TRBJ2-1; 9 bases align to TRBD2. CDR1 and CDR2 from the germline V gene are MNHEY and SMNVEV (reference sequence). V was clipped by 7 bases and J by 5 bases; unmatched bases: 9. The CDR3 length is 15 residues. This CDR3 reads CASTLAGAIHNEQFF. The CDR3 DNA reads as TGTGCCAGCACCTTAGCGGGGGCAATCCACAATGAGCAGTTCTTC.

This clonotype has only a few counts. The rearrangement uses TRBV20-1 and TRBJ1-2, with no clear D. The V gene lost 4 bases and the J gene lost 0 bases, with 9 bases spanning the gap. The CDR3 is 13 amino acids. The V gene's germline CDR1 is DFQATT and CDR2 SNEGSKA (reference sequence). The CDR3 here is CSANWGANYGYTF. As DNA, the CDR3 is TGCAGTGCTAACTGGGGAGCTAACTATGGCTACACCTTC.

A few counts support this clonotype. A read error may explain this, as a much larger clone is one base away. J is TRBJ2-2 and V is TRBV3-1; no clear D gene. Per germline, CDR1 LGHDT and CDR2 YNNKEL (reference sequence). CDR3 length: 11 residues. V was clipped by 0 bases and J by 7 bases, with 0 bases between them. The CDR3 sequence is CASSQDGELFF. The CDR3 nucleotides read TGTGCCAGCAGCCAAGACGGGGAGCTGTTTTTT.

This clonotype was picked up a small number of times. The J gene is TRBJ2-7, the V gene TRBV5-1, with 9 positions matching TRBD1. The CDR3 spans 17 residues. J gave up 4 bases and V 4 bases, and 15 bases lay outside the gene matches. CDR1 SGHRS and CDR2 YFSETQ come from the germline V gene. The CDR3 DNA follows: TGCGCCAGCAGCCTAGGATCCCCGACAGGGGGAAAATACGAGCAGTACTTC. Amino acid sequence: CASSLGSPTGGKYEQYF.

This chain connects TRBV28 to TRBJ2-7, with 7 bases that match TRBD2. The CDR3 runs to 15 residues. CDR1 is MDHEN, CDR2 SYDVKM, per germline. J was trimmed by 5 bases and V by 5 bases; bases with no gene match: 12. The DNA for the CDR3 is TGTGCCAGCAGTCCCGGGGGAGGGCCCCTCCACGAGCAGTACTTC. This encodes CASSPGGGPLHEQYF.

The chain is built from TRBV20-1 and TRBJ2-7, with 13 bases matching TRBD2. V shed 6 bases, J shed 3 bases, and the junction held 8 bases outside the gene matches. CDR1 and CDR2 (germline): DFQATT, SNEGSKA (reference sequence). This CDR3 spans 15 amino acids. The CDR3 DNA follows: TGCAGTGCCGCACTAGCGGGGGGGACCCGCTACGAGCAGTACTTC. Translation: CSAALAGGTRYEQYF.

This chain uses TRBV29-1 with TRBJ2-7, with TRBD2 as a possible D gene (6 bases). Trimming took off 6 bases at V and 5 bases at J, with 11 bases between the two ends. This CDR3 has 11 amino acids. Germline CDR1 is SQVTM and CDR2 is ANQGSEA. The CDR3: CSVSGLNEQYF. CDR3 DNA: TGCAGCGTCTCGGGACTTAACGAGCAGTACTTC.

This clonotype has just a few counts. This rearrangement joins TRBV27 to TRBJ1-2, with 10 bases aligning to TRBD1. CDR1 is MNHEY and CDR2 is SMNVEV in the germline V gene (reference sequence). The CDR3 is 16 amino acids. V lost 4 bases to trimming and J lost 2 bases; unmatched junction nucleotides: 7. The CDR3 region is CASSSAGTGENYGYTF. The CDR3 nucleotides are TGTGCCAGCAGTTCAGCCGGGACAGGGGAGAACTATGGCTACACCTTC.

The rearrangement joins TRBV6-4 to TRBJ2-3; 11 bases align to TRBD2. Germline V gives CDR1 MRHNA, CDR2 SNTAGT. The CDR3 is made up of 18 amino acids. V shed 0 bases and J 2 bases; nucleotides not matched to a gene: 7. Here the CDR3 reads CASSDSASGGPTTDTQYF. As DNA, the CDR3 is TGTGCCAGCAGTGACTCGGCTAGCGGGGGGCCCACCACAGATACGCAGTATTTT.

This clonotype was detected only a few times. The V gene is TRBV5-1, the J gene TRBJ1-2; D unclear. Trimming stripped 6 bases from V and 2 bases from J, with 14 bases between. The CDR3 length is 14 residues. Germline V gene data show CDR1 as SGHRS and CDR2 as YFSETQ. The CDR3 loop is CASNPSTGNYGYTF. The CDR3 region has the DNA TGCGCCAGCAACCCGAGCACGGGGAACTATGGCTACACCTTC.

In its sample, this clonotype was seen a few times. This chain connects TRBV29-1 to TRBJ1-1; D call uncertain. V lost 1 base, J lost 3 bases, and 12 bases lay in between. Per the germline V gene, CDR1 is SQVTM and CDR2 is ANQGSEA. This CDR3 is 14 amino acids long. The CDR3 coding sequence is TGCAGCGTTGAAGTCAAGGGCGGTTACACTGAAGCTTTCTTT. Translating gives CSVEVKGGYTEAFF.

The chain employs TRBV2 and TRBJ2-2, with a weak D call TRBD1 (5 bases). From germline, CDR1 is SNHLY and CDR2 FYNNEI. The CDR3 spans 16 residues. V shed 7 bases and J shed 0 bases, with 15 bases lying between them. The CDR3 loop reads CASNPRAGPNTGELFF. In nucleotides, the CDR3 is TGTGCCAGCAACCCCCGGGCAGGGCCGAACACCGGGGAGCTGTTTTTT.

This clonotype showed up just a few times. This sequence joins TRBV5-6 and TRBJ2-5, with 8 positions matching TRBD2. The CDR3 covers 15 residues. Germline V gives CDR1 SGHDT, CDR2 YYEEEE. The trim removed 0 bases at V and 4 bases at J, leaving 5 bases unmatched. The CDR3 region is CASSLVAGRGETQYF. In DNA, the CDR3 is TGTGCCAGCAGCTTGGTAGCGGGGAGGGGAGAGACCCAGTACTTC.

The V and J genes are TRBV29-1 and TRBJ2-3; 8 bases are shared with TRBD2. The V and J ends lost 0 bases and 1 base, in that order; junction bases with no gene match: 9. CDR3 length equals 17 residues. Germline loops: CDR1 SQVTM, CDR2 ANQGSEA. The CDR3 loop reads CSVEDRGGLGGTDTQYF. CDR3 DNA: TGCAGCGTTGAAGATCGAGGGGGACTAGGTGGCACAGATACGCAGTATTTT.

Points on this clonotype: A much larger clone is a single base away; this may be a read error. The CDR3 bases are TGCAGTGCTCCCTGGTCCTCGAATCTAGAGGAGACCCAGTTCTTC. This codes for CSAPWSSNLEETQFF. The chain joins TRBV20-1 to TRBJ2-1; D unclear. Germline lookup yields CDR1 DFQATT and CDR2 SNEGSKA (reference sequence). V was trimmed by 5 bases and J by 13 bases, leaving 27 bases between them. The CDR3 spans 15 residues.

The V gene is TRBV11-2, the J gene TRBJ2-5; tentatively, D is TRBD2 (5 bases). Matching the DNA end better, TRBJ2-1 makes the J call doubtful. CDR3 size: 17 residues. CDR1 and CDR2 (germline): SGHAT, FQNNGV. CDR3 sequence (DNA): TGTGCCAGCAGCTTTTACGGGAAGATCCCTGATCAAGAGACCCAGTTCTTC. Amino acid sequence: CASSFYGKIPDQETQFF.